These 12 T cell receptor beta chains were sequenced from one sample in a study of blood T cells in healthy people across ages. Next came a second PCR, run for about 6 to 11 cycles, which used a sample-barcoded 5' primer along with a J-beta primer mix. TCRdb ran MiXCR on the 5' RACE reads and lists one entry per CDR3 protein. The sample records hundreds of thousands of distinct CDR3 sequences, 45% to 55% being singletons. The sequenced sample was blood. The receptors were sampled from an elderly man in good health.

The rearrangement links TRBV5-1 to TRBJ2-3; weak D call: TRBD1 (6 bases). The germline V gene encodes CDR1 SGHRS and CDR2 YFSETQ. V was trimmed by 9 bases and J by 1 base, leaving 18 bases between them. CDR3 length equals 15 residues. The CDR3 loop is CATTARGGGTDTQYF. The CDR3 DNA follows: TGCGCCACCACCGCTCGAGGGGGAGGCACAGATACGCAGTATTTT.

The chain recombines TRBV24-1 with TRBJ2-7; D ambiguous. V lost 4 bases and J 2 bases, leaving 8 bases between the germline ends. This CDR3 has 13 amino acids. Looked up from germline, CDR1 is KGHDR and CDR2 is SFDVKD. CDR3 protein: CATSDSNPYEQYF. The DNA for the CDR3 is TGTGCCACCAGTGACAGCAACCCCTACGAGCAGTACTTC.

The chain uses TRBV28 and TRBJ2-7; 13 bases line up with TRBD2. CDR3 size: 16 residues. In germline, CDR1 is MDHEN, CDR2 SYDVKM. J gave up 0 bases and V 4 bases, and 3 bases lay outside the gene matches. The CDR3 reads CASSSGTSGNSYEQYF. The DNA of the CDR3 is TGTGCCAGCAGTTCCGGGACTAGCGGGAACTCCTACGAGCAGTACTTC.

This clonotype was recorded a few times. The chain combines TRBV5-1 with TRBJ2-2; tentatively, D is TRBD2 (5 bases). Per germline, CDR1 SGHRS and CDR2 YFSETQ. CDR3 size: 13 residues. V was clipped by 4 bases and J by 5 bases, with 9 bases between them. Written as DNA, the CDR3 is TGCGCCAGCAGCCTAGCAAGGACCGGGGAGCTGTTTTTT. Translated: CASSLARTGELFF.

This clonotype was observed at least ten times. The chain couples TRBV6-5 to TRBJ2-7; 8 nucleotides line up with TRBD2. Germline values: CDR1 MNHEY, CDR2 SVGAGI. Trimming at V came to 4 bases and at J to 6 bases, leaving 11 bases not matched to a gene. This CDR3 contains 15 residues. The CDR3: CASSSPPAGVGEQYF. DNA of the CDR3: TGTGCCAGCAGTTCCCCACCAGCGGGAGTAGGCGAGCAGTACTTC.

This clonotype was counted once. V is TRBV4-3 and J is TRBJ1-1; D gene unclear. This CDR3 spans 13 amino acids. Trimming stripped 1 base from V and 7 bases from J, with 10 bases between. CDR1 and CDR2 (germline): LGHNA, YSLEER. The CDR3 loop reads CASSQGPGFEAFF. The CDR3 region has the DNA TGCGCCAGCAGCCAAGGACCCGGCTTTGAAGCTTTCTTT.

This chain links TRBV6-5 with TRBJ2-7; TRBD2 aligns across 7 bases. The germline V gene has CDR1 MNHEY and CDR2 SVGAGI. The J segment lost 7 bases and the V segment lost 4 bases, leaving 13 bases of the junction unmatched. This CDR3 region has 15 residues. The CDR3: CASSWAGANYNEQYF. As DNA, the CDR3 is TGTGCCAGCAGTTGGGCGGGAGCGAACTACAATGAGCAGTACTTC.

This clonotype was detected only a few times. The J gene is TRBJ1-2, the V gene TRBV9; D uncertain. The CDR3 length is 15 residues. Germline values: CDR1 SGDLS, CDR2 YYNGEE. V was clipped by 4 bases and J by 1 base, with 14 bases between them. The CDR3 spells CASSPNPSNNYGYTF. In nucleotides, the CDR3 is TGTGCCAGCAGCCCCAACCCATCCAATAACTATGGCTACACCTTC.

This clonotype showed up just a few times. At one of its ends the junction is not consistent with the germline gene, which may arise from a read error. This chain connects TRBV5-4 to TRBJ1-1, with D possibly being TRBD1 (5 bases). The germline gives CDR1 SGHNT, CDR2 YYREEE (reference sequence). CDR3 length: 15 amino acids. The DNA for the CDR3 is TGTGCCAGCACCTTGGAGACGGGGCGGAACACTGAAGCTTTCTTT. Protein product: CASTLETGRNTEAFF. The full variable domain, with the rest looked up from reference TRBV5-4 and TRBJ1-1, is ETGVTQSPTHLIKTRGQQVTLRCSSQSGHNTVSWYQQALGQGPQFIFQYYREEENGRGNFPPRFSGLQFPNYSSELNVNALELDDSALYLCASTLETGRNTEAFFGQGTRLTVV.

This clonotype occurred many times. V gene TRBV4-1 combines with J gene TRBJ2-1; D not certain. The CDR3 length is 16 residues. V was trimmed by 1 base and J by 8 bases, leaving 18 bases between them. Germline V gene sequence: CDR1 MGHRA, CDR2 YSYEKL. The CDR3, as DNA: TGCGCCAGCAGCCAAGTCGCCAAGCCGGGTTGGGATGAGCAGTTCTTC. Amino acid sequence: CASSQVAKPGWDEQFF.

This clonotype occurred a few times. DNA for the CDR3: TGTGCCAGCAGCCAACCTCGAGCCAGGGATGAAAAACTGTTTTTT. It specifies CASSQPRARDEKLFF. The chain links TRBV3-1 to TRBJ1-4; perhaps TRBD1 as D (5 bases). Trimming cost V 2 bases and J 6 bases, with 13 bases left between them. The CDR3 length is 15 residues. CDR1 LGHDT and CDR2 YNNKEL come from the germline V gene (reference sequence).

J is TRBJ2-3 and V is TRBV5-1, with D perhaps TRBD1 (5 bases). Trimming took 4 bases from V and 2 from J, leaving 8 bases between them. CDR3 size: 13 residues. CDR1 and CDR2 from the germline V gene are SGHRS and YFSETQ. The DNA of the CDR3 is TGCGCCAGCAGCAGGGGATTCACAGATACGCAGTATTTT. Residues: CASSRGFTDTQYF. The full variable domain, completed using reference TRBV5-1 and TRBJ2-3, is KAGVTQTPRYLIKTRGQQVTLSCSPISGHRSVSWYQQTPGQGLQFLFEYFSETQRNKGNFPGRFSGRQFSNSRSEMNVSTLELGDSALYLCASSRGFTDTQYFGPGTRLTVL.